The 31 T cell receptor beta chains below come from one sample, sequenced in a study of T cells in localized non-small cell lung cancer. Some clones are missing from TCRdb's copy, which holds only in-frame ones; the method was immunoSEQ multiplex PCR. The sample lists approximately 150,000 clones, around 89% occurring once. The sample was peripheral blood, taken before any cancer treatment. The receptor set was obtained from a female donor older than 55 with stage I lung adenocarcinoma.

The chain carries TRBV18 and TRBJ2-7; the match to TRBD2 covers 9 bases. J was trimmed by 5 bases and V by 0 bases; bases with no gene match: 5. Germline lookup yields CDR1 KGHSH and CDR2 LQKENI. The CDR3 length is 15 residues. CDR3 nucleotide sequence: TGTGCCAGCTCACCACCTAGCGGGAGTTACCACGAGCAGTACTTC. This codes for CASSPPSGSYHEQYF.

This rearrangement joins TRBV5-6 to TRBJ1-2; weak D call: TRBD1 (5 bases). The CDR3 covers 16 residues. V was clipped by 2 bases and J by 7 bases, with 21 bases between them. Germline lookup yields CDR1 SGHDT and CDR2 YYEEEE. CDR3: CASSLRTVRVGGGYTF. The DNA of the CDR3 is TGTGCCAGCAGCTTACGAACTGTCAGGGTTGGCGGTGGCTACACCTTC.

The V gene is TRBV19, the J gene TRBJ2-1; D may be TRBD2 (5 bases). The CDR3 spans 15 residues. Germline CDR1 reads LNHDA; CDR2 reads SQIVND (reference sequence). Between the trimmed V and J ends, which lost 3 bases and 2 bases, there was a span of 11 bases. This CDR3 is CASSIEAEPYNEQFF. For the CDR3, the DNA is TGTGCCAGTAGTATCGAAGCGGAGCCCTACAATGAGCAGTTCTTC. The whole variable domain, remainder taken from reference TRBV19 and TRBJ2-1, is DGGITQSPKYLFRKEGQNVTLSCEQNLNHDAMYWYRQDPGQGLRLIYYSQIVNDFQKGDIAEGYSVSREKKESFPLTVTSAQKNPTAFYLCASSIEAEPYNEQFFGPGTRLTVL.

The chain recombines TRBV30 with TRBJ2-1; D is unresolved. The CDR3 is 13 residues long. Germline V gene lookup returns CDR1 GTSNPN and CDR2 SVGIG (reference sequence). Between the trimmed V and J ends, which lost 0 bases and 12 bases, there was a span of 15 bases. The CDR3 loop reads CAWSVIRDAAQFF. CDR3 sequence (DNA): TGTGCCTGGAGTGTAATCCGCGACGCCGCGCAGTTCTTC.

Turning to this clone: The junction does not match germline at one end; this may be a read error. The chain carries TRBV6-1 and TRBJ2-7, with D perhaps matching TRBD1 (7 bases). The CDR3 has 15 amino acids. Germline loops: CDR1 MNHNS, CDR2 SASEGT. The CDR3 region has the DNA TGTGCCAGCAGGGAAGCTCCAGGGGGGACCTACGAGCAGTACTTC. Protein product: CASREAPGGTYEQYF.

The chain combines TRBV28 with TRBJ1-5, with 9 bases lining up with TRBD1. Germline V gene sequence: CDR1 MDHEN, CDR2 SYDVKM. V lost 6 bases and J lost 3; bases outside the gene matches: 6. The CDR3 extends over 15 amino acids. CDR3 in amino acids: CASSPTGGPNQPQHF. In nucleotides, the CDR3 is TGTGCCAGCAGCCCTACAGGGGGCCCCAATCAGCCCCAGCATTTT.

This rearrangement joins TRBV6-6 to TRBJ2-1, with 9 positions matching TRBD1. CDR3 length equals 15 residues. Germline V lookup: CDR1 MNHNY, CDR2 SVGAGI (reference sequence). Trimming cost V 7 bases and J 4 bases; bases outside gene matches: 8. CDR3 nucleotide sequence: TGTGCCAGCATGGACAGGGGTGCCCCTTACAATGAGCAGTTCTTC. It translates to CASMDRGAPYNEQFF.

This clone has a handful of counts. The chain employs TRBV5-1 and TRBJ2-2, with TRBD2 identical over 8 bases. Germline V gives CDR1 SGHRS, CDR2 YFSETQ. V lost 7 bases, J lost 4 bases, and 12 bases stayed unmatched. The CDR3 is 16 amino acids. The CDR3, as DNA: TGCGCCAGCTCCCTTTCCGGGAGGGCCCCCACCGGGGAGCTGTTTTTT. Amino acid sequence: CASSLSGRAPTGELFF.

The chain is built from TRBV5-4 and TRBJ2-7; D is undetermined. CDR3 length: 14 residues. V was trimmed by 0 bases and J by 2 bases, leaving 9 bases between them. Looked up from germline, CDR1 is SGHNT and CDR2 is YYREEE (reference sequence). The CDR3 loop reads CASSLDVKTYEQYF. The CDR3 DNA sequence: TGTGCCAGCAGCTTGGACGTCAAAACCTACGAGCAGTACTTC.

This clone was seen more than once but under ten times. CDR3 DNA: TGTGCCAGCAGCTCGTCCTGGGGACAAAACAATGAGCAGTTCTTC. Amino acids: CASSSSWGQNNEQFF. The chain couples TRBV11-1 to TRBJ2-1; tentative D call: TRBD1 (6 bases). Germline V gene sequence: CDR1 SGHAT, CDR2 FQDESV (reference sequence). V lost 4 bases, J lost 5 bases, and 15 bases lay in between. The CDR3 loop spans 15 amino acids. The full variable domain, in which reference TRBV11-1 and TRBJ2-1 provide the parts outside the CDR3, is EAEVAQSPRYKITEKSQAVAFWCDPISGHATLYWYRQILGQGPELLVQFQDESVVDDSQLPKDRFSAERLKGVDSTLKIQPAELGDSAMYLCASSSSWGQNNEQFFGPGTRLTVL.

The chain uses TRBV6-5 and TRBJ1-1, with 7 positions matching TRBD1. V shed 5 bases, J shed 2 bases, and the junction held 8 bases outside the gene matches. CDR3 length equals 15 residues. CDR1 is MNHEY and CDR2 is SVGAGI in the germline V gene. The CDR3 reads CASSRQGGSNTEAFF. In DNA form, the CDR3 reads TGTGCCAGCAGTCGACAGGGAGGATCCAACACTGAAGCTTTCTTT.

The gene calls are TRBV19 and TRBJ1-5, with no clear D. Germline CDR1 LNHDA, CDR2 SQIVND (reference sequence). This CDR3 contains 13 residues. V gave up 5 bases and J gave up 3 bases, with 8 bases separating them. The CDR3 nucleotides read TGTGCCAGTAGTCTGTCAGTCAATCAGCCCCAGCATTTT. This translates into CASSLSVNQPQHF.

The rearrangement joins TRBV11-2 to TRBJ1-1; D is perhaps TRBD1 (5 bases). The germline V and J ends were trimmed by 2 bases and 5 bases, with 18 bases remaining between them. From germline, CDR1 is SGHAT and CDR2 FQNNGV. This CDR3 is built from 16 residues. Here the CDR3 DNA reads TGTGCCAGCAGCTTAACGAATCCCGGGACTCGTACTGAAGCTTTCTTT. It specifies CASSLTNPGTRTEAFF.

V usage is TRBV5-1 and J usage is TRBJ1-1; 9 nucleotides match TRBD1. The CDR3 spans 14 residues. After removal of 4 bases from V and 4 bases from J, the junction contained 5 bases not matched to a gene. Germline V gene data show CDR1 as SGHRS and CDR2 as YFSETQ. This CDR3 reads CASSRDRGITEAFF. CDR3 bases: TGCGCCAGCAGCCGAGACAGGGGGATCACTGAAGCTTTCTTT.

With regard to this clone: Other nucleotide sequences in the sample specify the same CDR3. The gene calls are TRBV6-5 and TRBJ2-7, with 7 bases matching TRBD1. The CDR3 runs to 14 residues. The germline CDR1 and CDR2 sequences are MNHEY and SVGAGI. Trimming at V came to 2 bases and at J to 2 bases, leaving 3 bases not matched to a gene. CDR3 sequence: CASSYRGPTYEQYF. The CDR3 DNA sequence: TGTGCCAGCAGTTACAGGGGGCCTACCTACGAGCAGTACTTC.

The chain has TRBV19 and TRBJ2-3; 8 bases fit TRBD1. After removal of 7 bases from V and 5 bases from J, the junction contained 8 bases not matched to a gene. The CDR3 sequence is 14 residues long. The germline V gene has CDR1 LNHDA and CDR2 SQIVND (reference sequence). The CDR3 nucleotides read TGTGCCAGTACCGTCAGGGGGCGCGGAGATACGCAGTATTTT. This sequence encodes CASTVRGRGDTQYF.

The sample holds a few counts of this clone. This chain links TRBV7-8 with TRBJ2-5; D call uncertain. Germline CDR1 is SGHVS and CDR2 is FQNEAQ. The V end lost 1 base, the J end lost 1 base, and 10 bases lay between the germline ends. There are 15 residues in the CDR3. This CDR3 is CASSLVGGPQETQYF. CDR3 bases: TGTGCCAGCAGCTTAGTGGGTGGACCCCAAGAGACCCAGTACTTC. Variable domain in full (rest from reference TRBV7-8 and TRBJ2-5): GAGVSQSPRYKVAKRGQDVALRCDPISGHVSLFWYQQALGQGPEFLTYFQNEAQLDKSGLPSDRFFAERPEGSVSTLKIQRTQQEDSAVYLCASSLVGGPQETQYFGPGTRLLVL.

The chain carries TRBV6-5 and TRBJ2-1; perhaps TRBD2 as D (6 bases). Trimming took off 8 bases at V and 4 bases at J, with 12 bases between the two ends. This CDR3 has 13 residues. Germline V gene sequence: CDR1 MNHEY, CDR2 SVGAGI. CDR3 loop: CASGGAGYNEQFF. CDR3 nucleotides: TGTGCCAGCGGAGGGGCGGGGTACAATGAGCAGTTCTTC.

The rearrangement uses TRBV6-5 and TRBJ1-1; D unclear. V shed 0 bases and J shed 4 bases, with 15 bases lying between them. CDR1 MNHEY and CDR2 SVGAGI come from the germline V gene. CDR3 size: 16 residues. The CDR3, as DNA: TGTGCCAGCAGTTACTCGACGGGCAGACGGTTCACTGAAGCTTTCTTT. Its protein product is CASSYSTGRRFTEAFF.

The V and J genes are TRBV5-6 and TRBJ1-2; 7 positions agree with TRBD1. Unmatched junction bases numbered 14, after V lost 4 bases and J lost 5 bases. Germline CDR1 reads SGHDT; CDR2 reads YYEEEE. The CDR3 covers 16 residues. DNA of the CDR3: TGTGCCAGCAGCCCGGGGAGGACAGGCTGGCTTTATGGCTACACCTTC. It yields the protein CASSPGRTGWLYGYTF.

The chain employs TRBV5-1 and TRBJ2-7; TRBD2 aligns across 8 bases. There are 13 residues in the CDR3. From germline, CDR1 is SGHRS and CDR2 YFSETQ. Written as DNA, the CDR3 is TGCGCTTCACAGGACACTAGCGGCTACGAGCAGTACTTC. This translates into CASQDTSGYEQYF.

This rearrangement joins TRBV10-3 to TRBJ2-7, with 9 bases that match TRBD1. The CDR3 length is 14 residues. J was trimmed by 6 bases and V by 6 bases; bases with no gene match: 9. Germline V gene sequence: CDR1 ENHRY, CDR2 SYGVKD. This chain's CDR3 is CAIRTGTGKSEQYF. For the CDR3, the DNA is TGTGCCATCAGGACCGGGACAGGGAAGAGCGAGCAGTACTTC.

The chain has TRBV5-1 and TRBJ2-3, with 9 bases aligning to TRBD2. The CDR3 has 14 amino acids. V was clipped by 3 bases and J by 1 base; unmatched bases: 0. From germline, CDR1 is SGHRS and CDR2 YFSETQ. The CDR3 sequence: CASSWTSGTDTQYF. The CDR3, as DNA: TGCGCCAGCAGCTGGACTAGCGGCACAGATACGCAGTATTTT.

The chain uses TRBV2 and TRBJ2-5; D unclear. The V gene lost 6 bases and the J gene lost 1 base, with 3 bases spanning the gap. Germline V CDR1 and CDR2: SNHLY, FYNNEI. The CDR3 sequence is 11 residues long. DNA of the CDR3: TGTGCCAGCAGCGGCCAAGAGACCCAGTACTTC. It specifies CASSGQETQYF.

This rearrangement joins TRBV29-1 to TRBJ1-2; 8 nucleotides line up with TRBD1. The junction had 4 bases not matched to a gene; V was cut back by 5 bases and J by 5 bases. The germline CDR1 and CDR2 sequences are SQVTM and ANQGSEA. This CDR3 is built from 12 residues. CDR3 coding DNA: TGCAGCGTTACAGGGGGTGGGTATGGCTACACCTTC. Encoded protein: CSVTGGGYGYTF.

CDR3 DNA sequence: TGTGCCATCAGTGAGTCTGGACTAGGGCAGTATTTT. Residues: CAISESGLGQYF. V gene TRBV10-3 combines with J gene TRBJ2-3; 7 nucleotides agree with TRBD2. The CDR3 runs 12 residues. After removal of 0 bases from V and 11 bases from J, the junction contained 2 bases not matched to a gene. Germline values: CDR1 ENHRY, CDR2 SYGVKD.

The chain combines TRBV28 with TRBJ2-7, with 9 bases matching TRBD2. The V and J ends lost 6 bases and 0 bases, in that order; junction bases with no gene match: 3. CDR1 and CDR2 (germline): MDHEN, SYDVKM. The CDR3 sequence is 14 residues long. The CDR3, as DNA: TGTGCCAGCAGAATTAGCGGGAGCTCCTACGAGCAGTACTTC. It yields the protein CASRISGSSYEQYF.

This clone came up once. The chain recombines TRBV29-1 with TRBJ2-7, with D perhaps assigned TRBD1 or TRBD2 (5 bases each). V was cut by 6 bases and J by 2 bases, with 11 bases left in between. This CDR3 has 12 amino acids. Germline loops: CDR1 SQVTM, CDR2 ANQGSEA. The CDR3 DNA follows: TGCAGCGTACAAGCGGACACCTACGAGCAGTACTTC. Amino acids: CSVQADTYEQYF.

This chain connects TRBV28 to TRBJ2-7; D is ambiguous. The CDR3 is 12 residues long. Trimming removed 8 bases at V and 3 bases at J, with 11 bases between. Germline-derived CDR1 and CDR2 are MDHEN and SYDVKM. CDR3 sequence reads: CASRSGVYEQYF. In DNA, the CDR3 is TGTGCCAGCCGGAGTGGGGTCTACGAGCAGTACTTC.

This chain links TRBV4-2 with TRBJ2-7; possibly TRBD2 for D (6 bases). Germline values: CDR1 LGHNA, CDR2 YNFKEQ. CDR3 length: 16 residues. The V end was cut by 0 bases, the J end by 0 bases, with 12 bases between. The CDR3 DNA follows: TGTGCCAGCAGCCAAGAAGGGACTTCCAGCTCCTACGAGCAGTACTTC. Amino acids: CASSQEGTSSSYEQYF.

This clone was observed a single time. This rearrangement joins TRBV19 to TRBJ2-1, with D perhaps TRBD1 or TRBD2 (7 bases each). Germline CDR1 LNHDA, CDR2 SQIVND (reference sequence). The CDR3 is made up of 18 amino acids. The V end was cut by 1 base, the J end by 5 bases, with 21 bases between. Written as DNA, the CDR3 is TGTGCCAGTAGTATAGGGTCGACTAGCAGGGGGAAAAACAATGAGCAGTTCTTC. Translating it yields CASSIGSTSRGKNNEQFF. The whole variable domain, remainder taken from reference TRBV19 and TRBJ2-1, is DGGITQSPKYLFRKEGQNVTLSCEQNLNHDAMYWYRQDPGQGLRLIYYSQIVNDFQKGDIAEGYSVSREKKESFPLTVTSAQKNPTAFYLCASSIGSTSRGKNNEQFFGPGTRLTVL.